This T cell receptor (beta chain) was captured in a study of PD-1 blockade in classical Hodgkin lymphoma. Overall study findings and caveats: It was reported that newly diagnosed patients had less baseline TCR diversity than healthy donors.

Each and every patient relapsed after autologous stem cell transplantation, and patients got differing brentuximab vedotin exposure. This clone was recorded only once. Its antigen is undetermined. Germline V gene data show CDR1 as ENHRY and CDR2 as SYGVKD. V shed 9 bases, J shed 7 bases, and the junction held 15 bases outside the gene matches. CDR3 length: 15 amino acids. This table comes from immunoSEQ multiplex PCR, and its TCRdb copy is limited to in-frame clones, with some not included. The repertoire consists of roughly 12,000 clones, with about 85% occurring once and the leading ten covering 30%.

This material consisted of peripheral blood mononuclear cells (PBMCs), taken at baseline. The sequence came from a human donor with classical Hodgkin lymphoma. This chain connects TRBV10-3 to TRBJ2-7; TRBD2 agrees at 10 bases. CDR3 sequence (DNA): TGTGCCATTCACCCGGCTAGCGGGGGACTACGTGAGCAGTACTTC. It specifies CAIHPASGGLREQYF.